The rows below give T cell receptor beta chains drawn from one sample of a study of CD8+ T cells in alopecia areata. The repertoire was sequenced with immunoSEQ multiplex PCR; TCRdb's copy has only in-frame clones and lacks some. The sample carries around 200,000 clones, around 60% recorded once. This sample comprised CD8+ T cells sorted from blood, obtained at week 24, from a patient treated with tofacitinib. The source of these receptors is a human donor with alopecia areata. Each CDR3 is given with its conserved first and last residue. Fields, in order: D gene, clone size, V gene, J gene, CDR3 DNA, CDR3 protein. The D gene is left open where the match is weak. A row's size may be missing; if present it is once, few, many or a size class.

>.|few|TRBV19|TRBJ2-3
TGTGCCAGTAGGATAGCTCCCGTCCGTACAGATACGCAGTATTTT
CASRIAPVRTDTQYF
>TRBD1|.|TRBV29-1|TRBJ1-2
TGCAGCGTTGAAGTCCCGGGACAGTACACCAGCCGTTACGCCGGCTACACCTTC
CSVEVPGQYTSRYAGYTF
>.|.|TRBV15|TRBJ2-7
TGTGCCACCTCCGGACAGACCTACGAGCAGTACTTC
CATSGQTYEQYF
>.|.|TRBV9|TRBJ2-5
TGTGCCAGCAGCGTAGGGGTTGGGCGGGAGACCCAGTACTTC
CASSVGVGRETQYF
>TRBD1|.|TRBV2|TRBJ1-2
TGTGCCAGCCCAGCGAAGACAGGGGAGCACTATGGCTACACCTTC
CASPAKTGEHYGYTF
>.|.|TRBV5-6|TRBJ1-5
TGTGCCAGCAGCTTGGTAGGGGTAGATCAGCCCCAGCATTTT
CASSLVGVDQPQHF
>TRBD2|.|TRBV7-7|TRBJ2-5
TGTGCCAGCAGCTTCCTTCCGGGACTAGCGGGGGGGTCCCAGTACTTC
CASSFLPGLAGGSQYF
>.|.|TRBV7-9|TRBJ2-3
TGTGCCAGCAGCTCGGCCGGACTGACACTCCTGGGGCAGTATTTT
CASSSAGLTLLGQYF
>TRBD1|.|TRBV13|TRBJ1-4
TGTGCCAGCAGCTCACCGGGACAGGGGAATGAAAAACTGTTTTTT
CASSSPGQGNEKLFF
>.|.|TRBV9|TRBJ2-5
TGTGCCAGCAGCGTCTCCGGGTCACGCCAAGAGACCCAGTACTTC
CASSVSGSRQETQYF
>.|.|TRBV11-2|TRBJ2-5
TGTGCCAGCAGCTCAGTAGCGACCCAAGAGACCCAGTACTTC
CASSSVATQETQYF